These T cell receptor beta chains were read from a single sample in a study of radiotherapy plus CTLA-4 blockade in lung cancer. Only in-frame clones appear in the TCRdb table, and some are missing; sequencing was by immunoSEQ multiplex PCR. This repertoire shows 75,000 to 95,000 clones, roughly 80% found once; its top ten account for roughly 23%. Sequencing used peripheral blood, obtained from a patient treated with radiotherapy plus ipilimumab. The receptors were gathered from a human donor with non-small cell lung cancer that progressed on radiotherapy plus ipilimumab. Each CDR3 is given with its conserved first and last residue. D genes are given only for firm matches. Rows give clone size only sometimes, using once, few, many, or a class for an expanded clone.

NA,NA,TRBJ1-2,TRBV2,CASNPDTNNYGYTF,TGTGCCAGCAACCCGGACACGAATAACTATGGCTACACCTTC
NA,NA,TRBJ2-5,TRBV5-1,CASSLVGTQYF,TGCGCCAGCAGCTTGGTGGGGACCCAGTACTTC
once,NA,TRBJ2-3,TRBV30,CAWSRVAPSTDTQYF,TGTGCCTGGAGTAGGGTAGCGCCAAGCACAGATACGCAGTATTTT
once,TRBD2,TRBJ2-2,TRBV9,CASSVAWASGTDTGELFF,TGTGCCAGCAGCGTAGCTTGGGCTAGCGGGACGGACACCGGGGAGCTGTTTTTT
NA,TRBD2,TRBJ2-1,TRBV15,CATRTSGFNEQFF,TGTGCCACGAGGACTAGCGGGTTCAATGAGCAGTTCTTC
NA,TRBD2,TRBJ2-1,TRBV7-7,CASSLGLAGSYNEQFF,TGTGCTAGCAGCTTAGGCCTAGCGGGCTCCTACAATGAGCAGTTCTTC
NA,TRBD1,TRBJ1-5,TRBV23-1,CASSQEGEDRGSDQPQHF,TGCGCCAGCAGTCAGGAAGGGGAGGACAGGGGCTCTGATCAGCCCCAGCATTTT
few,TRBD1,TRBJ1-5,TRBV7-2,CASSLTGGTGNQPQHF,TGTGCCAGCAGTCTTACGGGGGGGACAGGCAATCAGCCCCAGCATTTT
NA,NA,TRBJ2-4,TRBV11-2,CASSPRDLRIQYF,TGTGCCAGCAGCCCCCGGGACCTGAGAATTCAGTACTTC
once,NA,TRBJ2-5,TRBV28,CASSLARQETQYF,TGTGCCAGCAGTTTAGCCAGACAAGAGACCCAGTACTTC
NA,NA,TRBJ2-7,TRBV28,CASSPPRVTPRDEQYF,TGTGCCAGCAGCCCTCCTAGGGTAACGCCCAGGGACGAGCAGTACTTC
NA,TRBD2,TRBJ2-7,TRBV2,CASRAGAGFYEQYF,TGTGCCAGCAGGGCGGGAGCCGGATTCTACGAGCAGTACTTC
NA,TRBD1,TRBJ1-1,TRBV6-1,CASKTGGRNTEAFF,TGTGCCAGCAAAACAGGGGGCCGGAACACTGAAGCTTTCTTT
NA,NA,TRBJ2-5,TRBV7-3,CASSLNHLETQYF,TGTGCCAGCAGCTTAAATCACTTGGAGACCCAGTACTTC
NA,TRBD1,TRBJ1-2,TRBV28,CASSLQGASGYTF,TGTGCCAGCAGTTTACAGGGGGCTTCTGGCTACACCTTC
NA,TRBD2,TRBJ2-1,TRBV7-8,CASSLGSGRLRTNEQFF,TGTGCCAGCAGCTTGGGTAGCGGGAGGTTAAGGACCAATGAGCAGTTCTTC
NA,TRBD2,TRBJ2-3,TRBV9,CASSEGGVSTDTQYF,TGTGCCAGCAGTGAGGGAGGGGTAAGCACAGATACGCAGTATTTT
NA,TRBD2,TRBJ2-2,TRBV28,CASSLQGLGTGELFF,TGTGCCAGCAGTTTACAGGGACTAGGAACCGGGGAGCTGTTTTTT
NA,NA,TRBJ1-2,TRBV29-1,CSVDAGWAGYGYTF,TGCAGCGTAGACGCAGGGTGGGCCGGCTATGGCTACACCTTC
NA,TRBD1,TRBJ2-3,TRBV5-1,CASSPGQGKGADTQYF,TGCGCCAGCAGCCCAGGACAGGGAAAGGGCGCAGATACGCAGTATTTT
once,NA,TRBJ1-1,TRBV5-3,CARSFGTGPEENTEAFF,TGTGCCAGAAGCTTTGGTACGGGCCCCGAGGAGAACACTGAAGCTTTCTTT
NA,TRBD1,TRBJ1-4,TRBV7-9,CASSFHPMDRGVEKLFF,TGTGCCAGCAGCTTTCACCCCATGGACAGGGGCGTTGAAAAACTGTTTTTT
NA,TRBD1,TRBJ2-2,TRBV5-6,CASSSLEAKTGDTGELFF,TGTGCCAGCAGCTCCCTAGAAGCTAAGACAGGGGACACCGGGGAGCTGTTTTTT
NA,NA,TRBJ2-7,TRBV27,CASSINDRTEQYF,TGTGCCAGCAGTATAAATGACAGGACGGAGCAGTACTTC
NA,NA,TRBJ1-1,TRBV6-6,CASSPWRDTEAFF,TGTGCCAGCAGCCCATGGAGGGATACTGAAGCTTTCTTT
once,NA,TRBJ2-5,TRBV6-1,CASSEFGGGETQYF,TGTGCCAGCAGTGAATTTGGGGGTGGGGAGACCCAGTACTTC
NA,NA,TRBJ2-1,TRBV7-2,CASSFVTGTPYNEQFF,TGTGCCAGCAGCTTTGTAACAGGTACCCCCTACAATGAGCAGTTCTTC
NA,NA,TRBJ1-1,TRBV19,CASSGYSKRNTEAFF,TGTGCCAGTAGTGGGTATTCGAAACGGAACACTGAAGCTTTCTTT
NA,NA,TRBJ2-7,TRBV5-1,CASSPSSLGAYEQYF,TGCGCCAGCAGCCCGTCGAGTCTGGGGGCCTACGAGCAGTACTTC
NA,NA,TRBJ1-1,TRBV2,CASFDRANTEAFF,TGTGCCAGCTTTGACAGAGCGAACACTGAAGCTTTCTTT
NA,TRBD1,TRBJ1-1,TRBV7-8,CASSAARGMDTEAFF,TGTGCCAGCAGCGCAGCCAGGGGGATGGACACTGAAGCTTTCTTT
NA,NA,TRBJ2-3,TRBV28,CASSFGNTDTQYF,TGTGCCAGCAGTTTTGGGAACACAGATACGCAGTATTTT
NA,TRBD1,TRBJ1-1,TRBV19,CASSTTGYTEAFF,TGTGCCAGTAGTACGACAGGGTACACTGAAGCTTTCTTT
NA,NA,TRBJ2-2,TRBV5-1,CASTVWGGSNTGELFF,TGCGCCAGCACCGTATGGGGAGGATCGAACACCGGGGAGCTGTTTTTT
NA,TRBD2,TRBJ2-2,TRBV7-9,CASSFPAGAGGAGELFF,TGTGCCAGCAGCTTCCCGGCGGGAGCGGGAGGGGCCGGGGAGCTGTTTTTT
NA,TRBD2,TRBJ2-2,TRBV5-4,CASSLGLAGGTGELFF,TGTGCCAGCAGCTTGGGACTAGCGGGAGGCACCGGGGAGCTGTTTTTT
NA,NA,TRBJ1-3,TRBV7-9,CASSPTSGGYGNTIYF,TGTGCCAGCAGTCCAACGTCGGGGGGATATGGAAACACCATATATTTT
NA,NA,TRBJ2-3,TRBV9,CASSPHGWESTDTQYF,TGTGCCAGCAGCCCCCATGGGTGGGAAAGCACAGATACGCAGTATTTT
NA,NA,TRBJ1-5,TRBV6-4,CAITWGRSNQPQHF,TGTGCCATCACGTGGGGACGGTCCAATCAGCCCCAGCATTTT
NA,TRBD2,TRBJ2-3,TRBV2,CASSDGGTSGHTDTQYF,TGTGCCAGCAGTGATGGAGGGACTAGCGGGCACACAGATACGCAGTATTTT
NA,TRBD1,TRBJ1-2,TRBV18,CASSPPLGQGNYGYTF,TGTGCCAGCTCACCACCGCTGGGACAGGGTAACTATGGCTACACCTTC
NA,NA,TRBJ1-2,TRBV5-1,CASSLGPGVNYGYTF,TGCGCCAGCAGCTTGGGTCCGGGGGTGAACTATGGCTACACCTTC
NA,NA,TRBJ2-1,TRBV7-2,CASSLSLGVPYNEQFF,TGTGCCAGCAGCTTAAGCCTGGGGGTCCCCTACAATGAGCAGTTCTTC
NA,NA,TRBJ1-3,TRBV13,CASSFRGSSGNTIYF,TGTGCCAGCAGCTTCAGGGGTTCCTCTGGAAACACCATATATTTT
NA,NA,TRBJ1-1,TRBV9,CASSVEEQPNTEAFF,TGTGCCAGCAGCGTAGAAGAACAGCCGAACACTGAAGCTTTCTTT
NA,NA,TRBJ2-2,TRBV9,CASSVDPANTGELFF,TGTGCCAGCAGCGTAGACCCCGCCAACACCGGGGAGCTGTTTTTT
NA,TRBD2,TRBJ2-7,TRBV7-8,CASSGSSGRSYEQYF,TGTGCCAGCAGCGGCTCTAGCGGCCGATCCTACGAGCAGTACTTC
once,TRBD2,TRBJ2-1,TRBV11-3,CASSSVTSGVYNEQFF,TGTGCCAGCAGCTCAGTGACTAGCGGGGTATACAATGAGCAGTTCTTC
NA,NA,TRBJ1-3,TRBV30,CAWSVMAGRNTIYF,TGTGCCTGGAGTGTAATGGCAGGGAGGAACACCATATATTTT
NA,TRBD2,TRBJ2-1,TRBV30,CAWSALAGTSSNEQFF,TGTGCCTGGAGCGCACTAGCGGGGACATCTTCAAATGAGCAGTTCTTC
NA,NA,TRBJ2-2,TRBV5-4,CASRPGTLNTGELFF,TGTGCCAGCAGGCCCGGGACATTGAACACCGGGGAGCTGTTTTTT
NA,NA,TRBJ2-7,TRBV6-6,CASSYSDVGPYEQYF,TGTGCCAGCAGTTACTCGGACGTAGGACCATACGAGCAGTACTTC
NA,TRBD1,TRBJ2-1,TRBV9,CASSRDRGFF,TGTGCCAGCAGCCGGGACAGGGGATTCTTC